This T cell receptor beta chain was found in a study of control samples from healthy donors and cancer patients. Clones were sequenced by immunoSEQ multiplex PCR, and TCRdb holds only the in-frame ones, with some missing. The sample consists of 65,000 to 95,000 clones, approximately 90% of them appearing once. The germline V and J ends were trimmed by 6 bases and 7 bases, with 15 bases remaining between them. CDR3 size: 14 residues. Germline values: CDR1 ENHRY, CDR2 SYGVKD. The chain recombines TRBV10-3 with TRBJ2-2, with D possibly TRBD2 on 6 matching bases. The sequence was collected from a man between 50 and 59 years old in good health. The sequenced sample consisted of blood. CDR3 region: CAIRERLVVGELFF. CDR3 coding DNA: TGTGCCATCAGGGAGAGACTAGTTGTCGGGGAGCTGTTTTTT.